The present T cell receptor beta chain was sequenced within a study of blood T cells in healthy people across ages. Whole-study findings and limits: Unsorted PBMCs ruled out conclusive naive versus antigen-experienced comparison. The recorded TCR beta diversity per million T cells decreased in a roughly linear manner with age.

For this clonotype: The antigen remains undetermined.

Next came a second PCR, run for about 7 to 12 cycles, which used a sample-barcoded 5' primer along with a J-beta primer mix. TCRdb called the 5' RACE reads again in MiXCR, with one record for every CDR3 protein. Of about 690,000 distinct CDR3 sequences listed, about 43% are singletons. CDR1 and CDR2 (germline): SGHTA, FQGNSA. This CDR3 spans 14 amino acids. Trimming shortened V by 5 bases and J by 3 bases, and 13 bases separated the two germline ends. The specimen was blood. This rearrangement joins TRBV7-2 to TRBJ2-5; D might be TRBD2 (6 bases). This receptor was identified in a man older than 75 in good health. CDR3 amino acids: CASSVVGGEETQYF. The CDR3 region has the DNA TGTGCCAGCAGCGTAGTAGGAGGGGAAGAGACCCAGTACTTC.